Following are 23 T cell receptor beta chains from one sample sequenced in a study of blood T cell repertoires in COVID-19. The data were produced by immunoSEQ multiplex PCR, yet TCRdb's version contains in-frame clones alone and is incomplete. This table has about 240,000 clones, 80% to 85% appearing once. Material: peripheral blood. Receptors originate from a woman in her sixties or seventies with active or convalescent COVID-19.

This clone was recorded many times. This chain joins TRBV4-1 and TRBJ2-1; weak D call: TRBD1 (5 bases). The V end lost 1 base, the J end lost 4 bases, and 17 bases lay between the germline ends. Germline-derived CDR1 and CDR2 are MGHRA and YSYEKL. The CDR3 contains 17 residues. The CDR3 protein is CASSQGQAGRSYNEQFF. In DNA form, the CDR3 reads TGCGCCAGCAGCCAAGGGCAGGCAGGGCGTTCTTACAATGAGCAGTTCTTC.

V gene TRBV30 combines with J gene TRBJ2-2; D call uncertain. The germline V and J ends were trimmed by 2 bases and 1 base, with 5 bases remaining between them. CDR1 is GTSNPN, CDR2 SVGIG, per germline (reference sequence). This CDR3 comprises 13 residues. The CDR3 DNA is TGTGCCTGGAGTAAACAGAACACCGGGGAGCTGTTTTTT. Translation: CAWSKQNTGELFF.

This clone was seen more than once but under ten times. The rearrangement uses TRBV18 and TRBJ1-2, with a tentative D call TRBD1 (5 bases). Looked up from germline, CDR1 is KGHSH and CDR2 is LQKENI. The CDR3 runs to 15 residues. Trimming cost V 3 bases and J 0 bases, with 11 bases left between them. CDR3 sequence: CASSPTGKPNYGYTF. Written as DNA, the CDR3 is TGTGCCAGCTCACCCACAGGAAAACCTAACTATGGCTACACCTTC.

J is TRBJ1-4 and V is TRBV15, with D tentatively TRBD1 (6 bases). Trimming took 1 base from V and 5 from J, leaving 14 bases between them. This CDR3 is built from 16 residues. Germline values: CDR1 LNHNV, CDR2 YYDKDF (reference sequence). The CDR3 region is CATSRVPGHLNEKLFF. CDR3 DNA: TGTGCCACCAGCAGAGTCCCGGGACATTTGAATGAAAAACTGTTTTTT.

This clone was picked up a small number of times. The V call is TRBV7-9, the J call TRBJ1-1; D may be TRBD1 (5 bases). Germline-derived CDR1 and CDR2 are SEHNR and FQNEAQ (reference sequence). CDR3 size: 12 residues. The V end was cut by 3 bases, the J end by 7 bases, with 9 bases between. The CDR3: CASSLGRGEAFF. The CDR3 nucleotides are TGTGCCAGCAGCTTGGGAAGGGGTGAAGCTTTCTTT.

The J gene is TRBJ1-6, the V gene TRBV7-2; 9 bases fit TRBD1. In germline, CDR1 is SGHTA, CDR2 FQGNSA. The CDR3 runs 16 residues. V trimming: 6 bases; J trimming: 15 bases; junction bases outside the gene matches: 18. CDR3 sequence: CASSSSPGQGTLDLHF. CDR3 in DNA: TGTGCCAGCAGTTCATCCCCGGGACAGGGTACCCTGGACCTCCACTTT. The full variable domain, completed using reference TRBV7-2 and TRBJ1-6, is GAGVSQSPSNKVTEKGKDVELRCDPISGHTALYWYRQSLGQGLEFLIYFQGNSAPDKSGLPSDRFSAERTGGSVSTLTIQRTQQEDSAVYLCASSSSPGQGTLDLHFGNGTRLTVT.

The chain uses TRBV5-6 and TRBJ1-1; D gene uncertain. V was pared by 3 bases and J by 7 bases, with 7 bases between. This CDR3 is 11 amino acids long. Germline V gene sequence: CDR1 SGHDT, CDR2 YYEEEE. DNA of the CDR3: TGTGCCAGCAGCTCCTTACATGAAGCTTTCTTT. Translated, it gives CASSSLHEAFF.

This clone was detected once. This chain joins TRBV29-1 and TRBJ2-3; 9 bases map to TRBD2. The germline gives CDR1 SQVTM, CDR2 ANQGSEA. Trimming removed 6 bases from V and 6 bases from J; junction bases left unmatched: 7. The CDR3 sequence is 13 residues long. For the CDR3, the DNA is TGCAGCGTCCCAAGCGGGGGGCCCGATACGCAGTATTTT. Its protein is CSVPSGGPDTQYF.

The rearrangement joins TRBV5-1 to TRBJ2-7; 11 nucleotides align to TRBD1. This CDR3 has 15 residues. V was pared by 5 bases and J by 0 bases, with 4 bases of the junction left unmatched. From germline, CDR1 is SGHRS and CDR2 YFSETQ. The CDR3 loop is CASSSGTGGSYEQYF. CDR3 DNA sequence: TGCGCCAGCAGTTCCGGGACAGGGGGCTCCTACGAGCAGTACTTC.

This chain joins TRBV7-8 and TRBJ1-4; D gene uncertain. CDR1 is SGHVS, CDR2 FQNEAQ, per germline. The V and J ends lost 5 bases and 8 bases respectively, with 15 bases between them. The CDR3 runs 14 residues. The CDR3 sequence: CASSPGLAREKLFF. The CDR3 DNA reads as TGTGCCAGCAGCCCTGGCCTAGCGAGGGAAAAACTGTTTTTT.

Only a few counts were recorded for this clone. This chain connects TRBV5-1 to TRBJ1-1, with 7 bases lining up with TRBD1. This CDR3 contains 15 residues. V lost 4 bases, J lost 4 bases, and 10 bases stayed unmatched. CDR1 is SGHRS, CDR2 YFSETQ, per germline. The CDR3 sequence: CASSEPTGQVTEAFF. CDR3 nucleotides: TGCGCCAGCAGCGAACCGACAGGGCAGGTCACTGAAGCTTTCTTT.

The genes are TRBV4-2 and TRBJ1-1; TRBD1 might be the D (5 bases). V lost 1 base and J lost 1, with 10 bases in between. This CDR3 is 15 amino acids long. CDR1 and CDR2 from the germline V gene are LGHNA and YNFKEQ. CDR3 region: CASSQGRGANTEAFF. The DNA for the CDR3 is TGTGCCAGCAGCCAAGGAAGGGGTGCGAACACTGAAGCTTTCTTT.

The V call is TRBV7-8, the J call TRBJ2-5; D remains ambiguous. Trimming cost V 4 bases and J 3 bases, with 9 bases left between them. This CDR3 region has 13 residues. Germline-derived CDR1 and CDR2 are SGHVS and FQNEAQ. CDR3 bases: TGTGCCAGCAGCTACCGGGTGGAAGAGACCCAGTACTTC. It specifies CASSYRVEETQYF.

The chain combines TRBV7-2 with TRBJ1-5, with D uncertain. CDR1 is SGHTA and CDR2 is FQGNSA in the germline V gene. The V and J ends lost 0 bases and 3 bases respectively, with 12 bases between them. The CDR3 is 16 residues long. The chain's CDR3 is CASSLAGGRLNQPQHF. The CDR3, as DNA: TGTGCCAGCAGCTTAGCAGGCGGAAGACTCAATCAGCCCCAGCATTTT.

This chain uses TRBV2 with TRBJ1-3, with 7 bases matching TRBD1. Trimming cost V 5 bases and J 0 bases; bases outside gene matches: 7. This CDR3 spans 16 amino acids. Germline CDR1 and CDR2: SNHLY and FYNNEI. CDR3 DNA sequence: TGTGCCAGCAGTCAAAATACAGGGGCCTCTGGAAACACCATATATTTT. It is translated as CASSQNTGASGNTIYF. The whole variable domain, filled in from reference TRBV2 and TRBJ1-3, reads EPEVTQTPSHQVTQMGQEVILRCVPISNHLYFYWYRQILGQKVEFLVSFYNNEISEKSEIFDDQFSVERPDGSNFTLKIRSTKLEDSAMYFCASSQNTGASGNTIYFGEGSWLTVV.

V and J are TRBV9 and TRBJ2-1; maybe TRBD2 (7 bases). Germline V gene data show CDR1 as SGDLS and CDR2 as YYNGEE. The CDR3 runs to 15 residues. V was trimmed by 2 bases and J by 3 bases, leaving 12 bases between them. The CDR3 spells CASSVGGALYNEQFF. DNA for the CDR3: TGTGCCAGCAGCGTTGGGGGGGCCCTCTACAATGAGCAGTTCTTC. The variable domain in full, with the rest retrieved from reference TRBV9 and TRBJ2-1, is DSGVTQTPKHLITATGQRVTLRCSPRSGDLSVYWYQQSLDQGLQFLIQYYNGEERAKGNILERFSAQQFPDLHSELNLSSLELGDSALYFCASSVGGALYNEQFFGPGTRLTVL.

This rearrangement joins TRBV3-1 (or the pseudogene TRBV3-2) to TRBJ1-4, with D possibly being TRBD1 (5 bases). Germline V gives CDR1 LGHDT, CDR2 YNNKEL (reference sequence). Trimming cost V 0 bases and J 7 bases, with 9 bases left between them. CDR3 length equals 14 residues. The CDR3 here is CASSQDRQGEKLFF. The CDR3 DNA follows: TGTGCCAGCAGCCAAGATCGGCAGGGTGAAAAACTGTTTTTT.

CDR3 DNA sequence: TGTGCCAGCTCACAACAGGGGGACACCGGGGAGCTGTTTTTT. Protein product: CASSQQGDTGELFF. The rearrangement links TRBV18 to TRBJ2-2, with 8 positions matching TRBD1. Per germline, CDR1 KGHSH and CDR2 LQKENI. The CDR3 covers 14 residues. Trimming took 4 bases from V and 3 from J; bases not matched to a gene: 1.

The chain combines TRBV18 with TRBJ2-5, with D perhaps matching TRBD2 (6 bases). The germline V gene encodes CDR1 KGHSH and CDR2 LQKENI. The CDR3 extends over 14 amino acids. V lost 3 bases and J 2 bases, leaving 10 bases between the germline ends. CDR3 in amino acids: CASSPRGNQETQYF. In nucleotides, the CDR3 is TGTGCCAGCTCACCGCGGGGAAATCAAGAGACCCAGTACTTC. Combining the CDR3 with reference TRBV18 and TRBJ2-5 gives the whole variable domain NAGVMQNPRHLVRRRGQEARLRCSPMKGHSHVYWYRQLPEEGLKFMVYLQKENIIDESGMPKERFSAEFPKEGPSILRIQQVVRGDSAAYFCASSPRGNQETQYFGPGTRLLVL.

CDR3 sequence reads: CSAGTSGGTNEQFF. The CDR3 DNA reads TGCAGCGCCGGGACTAGCGGGGGGACCAATGAGCAGTTCTTC. The chain is built from TRBV29-1 and TRBJ2-1, with 15 bases fitting TRBD2. CDR3 size: 14 residues. Trimming cost V 7 bases and J 6 bases; bases outside gene matches: 4. The germline CDR1 and CDR2 sequences are SQVTM and ANQGSEA.

This sequence joins TRBV30 and TRBJ1-5, with a possible D match to TRBD1 (5 bases). The V gene's germline CDR1 is GTSNPN and CDR2 SVGIG (reference sequence). CDR3 size: 13 residues. Trimming removed 2 bases from V and 1 base from J, with 6 bases in between. CDR3 sequence: CAWSRQSNQPQHF. The CDR3 DNA reads TGTGCCTGGAGTAGACAGAGCAATCAGCCCCAGCATTTT.

CDR3 protein: CAISAQRGADTGELFF. The CDR3 DNA reads TGTGCCATCAGTGCCCAGCGGGGGGCCGACACCGGGGAGCTGTTTTTT. V gene TRBV10-3 combines with J gene TRBJ2-2, with TRBD2 matching 9 bases. This CDR3 comprises 16 residues. Trimming cost V 4 bases and J 3 bases; bases outside gene matches: 6. The V gene's germline CDR1 is ENHRY and CDR2 SYGVKD.

The chain uses TRBV29-1 and TRBJ2-3, with a tentative D call TRBD1 (5 bases). Germline V gene data show CDR1 as SQVTM and CDR2 as ANQGSEA. Deletions cut 4 bases from V and 5 bases from J, with 16 bases between. This CDR3 spans 14 amino acids. In nucleotides, the CDR3 is TGCAGCGTTGGGTGGGGCCAAGGCGGAGATACGCAGTATTTT. It translates to CSVGWGQGGDTQYF.